Below, 15 T cell receptor beta chains from the same sample are listed, as sequenced in a study of blood T cell repertoires in COVID-19. Here immunoSEQ multiplex PCR was the method, and the copy in TCRdb shows in-frame clones only, minus some. The data hold about 300,000 clones, with 75% to 90% observed a single time. Sequences were obtained from peripheral blood. The receptors stem from a man aged 18 to 29 with active or convalescent COVID-19.

The gene calls are TRBV19 and TRBJ2-3, with D possibly being TRBD2 (5 bases). Germline loops: CDR1 LNHDA, CDR2 SQIVND (reference sequence). The germline V and J ends were trimmed by 3 bases and 6 bases, with 10 bases remaining between them. There are 13 residues in the CDR3. CDR3 region: CASSILVADTQYF. CDR3 nucleotides: TGTGCCAGTAGTATTCTAGTAGCGGATACGCAGTATTTT.

The chain couples TRBV24-1 to TRBJ2-1; D is unclear. The CDR3 extends over 14 amino acids. From germline, CDR1 is KGHDR and CDR2 SFDVKD. Trimming took 0 bases from V and 4 from J, leaving 6 bases between them. The CDR3 DNA follows: TGTGCCACCAGTGATTTGCCAGGATACAATGAGCAGTTCTTC. Protein: CATSDLPGYNEQFF.

Details on this clone: In the same sample, other DNA sequences code for this CDR3. V usage is TRBV5-1 and J usage is TRBJ1-1, with D possibly matching TRBD1 (6 bases). V gave up 2 bases and J gave up 1 base, with 9 bases separating them. This CDR3 has 14 residues. Germline V CDR1 and CDR2: SGHRS, YFSETQ. CDR3 amino acids: CASSLGRGNTEAFF. The CDR3 region has the DNA TGCGCCAGCAGCTTAGGCAGGGGGAACACTGAAGCTTTCTTT.

This chain joins TRBV5-5 and TRBJ1-1; D unclear. The CDR3 length is 14 residues. Germline CDR1 reads SGHKS; CDR2 reads YYEKEE (reference sequence). V was cut by 0 bases and J by 1 base, with 7 bases left in between. CDR3 loop: CASSLGGGNTEAFF. In DNA form, the CDR3 reads TGTGCCAGCAGCTTGGGCGGAGGGAACACTGAAGCTTTCTTT.

V and J are TRBV7-8 and TRBJ2-2; no clear D gene. Germline V gene sequence: CDR1 SGHVS, CDR2 FQNEAQ. CDR3 length equals 11 residues. V gave up 2 bases and J gave up 7 bases, with 2 bases separating them. CDR3 protein: CASSLLGELFF. DNA of the CDR3: TGTGCCAGCAGCTTACTCGGGGAGCTGTTTTTT.

This clone occurred once. The rearrangement uses TRBV3-1 (or the pseudogene TRBV3-2) and TRBJ2-7; 9 bases align to TRBD2. J was trimmed by 4 bases and V by 0 bases; bases with no gene match: 4. The CDR3 has 15 amino acids. Germline-derived CDR1 and CDR2 are LGHDT and YNNKEL (reference sequence). CDR3 DNA: TGTGCCAGCAGCCAAGATCTAGCGGGGCTTTACGAGCAGTACTTC. Translation: CASSQDLAGLYEQYF.

The CDR3 DNA sequence: TGTGCCACCAGTGATTTTGCACTCTCCACCGGGGAGCTGTTTTTT. It specifies CATSDFALSTGELFF. This sequence joins TRBV24-1 and TRBJ2-2; D is uncertain. The V end was cut by 1 base, the J end by 4 bases, with 9 bases between. Germline V gene data show CDR1 as KGHDR and CDR2 as SFDVKD. This CDR3 spans 15 amino acids.

The chain combines TRBV27 with TRBJ2-1; 12 bases agree with TRBD2. CDR1 MNHEY and CDR2 SMNVEV come from the germline V gene (reference sequence). The CDR3 sequence is 19 residues long. Unmatched junction bases numbered 13, after V lost 7 bases and J lost 0 bases. The DNA for the CDR3 is TGTGCCAGCACCCGGGTCGGACTAGCGGGATCAAGCTCCTACAATGAGCAGTTCTTC. Translated: CASTRVGLAGSSSYNEQFF.

The chain recombines TRBV27 with TRBJ1-2; no definite D call. From germline, CDR1 is MNHEY and CDR2 SMNVEV (reference sequence). V lost 6 bases, J lost 4 bases, and 12 bases lay in between. CDR3 length: 13 amino acids. The CDR3 loop is CASSVGDGYGYTF. CDR3 DNA: TGTGCCAGCAGCGTCGGGGATGGCTATGGCTACACCTTC.

This clone was picked up one time. The chain employs TRBV5-1 and TRBJ2-7; 9 nucleotides agree with TRBD1. CDR3 length: 14 residues. The V gene end was trimmed by 4 bases and the J gene end by 5 bases; junction bases not matched to a gene: 7. Per the germline V gene, CDR1 is SGHRS and CDR2 is YFSETQ. Here the CDR3 reads CASSVRDRDHEQYF. Here the CDR3 DNA reads TGCGCCAGCAGCGTCCGGGACAGGGACCACGAGCAGTACTTC.

This clone was observed a few times. The gene calls are TRBV4-3 and TRBJ1-6; D uncertain. The germline gives CDR1 LGHNA, CDR2 YSLEER. The length of the CDR3 is 18 residues. Trimming removed 0 bases from V and 0 bases from J, with 12 bases in between. Written as DNA, the CDR3 is TGCGCCAGCAGCCAAGAAGGAGGGCACCTCTCCTATAATTCACCCCTCCACTTT. Its translation: CASSQEGGHLSYNSPLHF.

J is TRBJ2-3 and V is TRBV27, with D perhaps TRBD2 (5 bases). CDR3 length: 16 residues. Trimming removed 6 bases at V and 0 bases at J, with 16 bases between. The germline V gene encodes CDR1 MNHEY and CDR2 SMNVEV (reference sequence). CDR3 sequence reads: CASSLLSGKSTDTQYF. In DNA, the CDR3 is TGTGCCAGCAGCTTACTTTCGGGGAAAAGCACAGATACGCAGTATTTT.

V gene TRBV6-2 or TRBV6-3 combines with J gene TRBJ1-5; tentative D call: TRBD1 (5 bases). The CDR3 is 14 residues long. CDR1 and CDR2 (germline): MNHEY, SVGEGT. The germline V and J ends were trimmed by 6 bases and 7 bases, with 16 bases remaining between them. The CDR3 coding sequence is TGTGCCAGCAGCCTCAGCGGGGCTAGGCAGCCCCAGCATTTT. This sequence encodes CASSLSGARQPQHF.

The chain combines TRBV27 with TRBJ2-3; D perhaps matches TRBD1 (7 bases). The germline V and J ends were trimmed by 4 bases and 8 bases, with 13 bases remaining between them. The germline CDR1 and CDR2 sequences are MNHEY and SMNVEV (reference sequence). The CDR3 is 13 amino acids. This chain's CDR3 is CASSSRRDSTQYF. The CDR3, as DNA: TGTGCCAGCAGTTCCCGGAGGGACAGTACGCAGTATTTT.

This clone was observed a single time. The rearrangement links TRBV27 to TRBJ1-1, with D perhaps matching TRBD1 (6 bases). CDR3 length: 14 amino acids. The ends were cut back, 4 bases at V and 0 bases at J, with 9 bases in the middle. From germline, CDR1 is MNHEY and CDR2 SMNVEV (reference sequence). CDR3 residues: CASSWGGLNTEAFF. CDR3 nucleotide sequence: TGTGCCAGCAGTTGGGGGGGGCTGAACACTGAAGCTTTCTTT.